The rows below give T cell receptor beta chains drawn from one sample of a study of blood T cell repertoires in COVID-19. TCRdb's table, derived via immunoSEQ multiplex PCR, lists solely in-frame clones and lacks some. Of 150,000 to 170,000 clones in the sample, more than 80% were seen once. Source material: peripheral blood. The receptor source for this set is a man in his fifties with acute or convalescent COVID-19. Both conserved end residues are part of each CDR3.

>TRBJ1-5|TRBV3-1/TRBV3-2
CASSQGGGNSNQPQHF
>TRBJ1-1|TRBV5-1
CASSLGEDGNTEAFF
>TRBJ1-6|TRBV7-2
CASSLLGYNSPLHF
>TRBJ2-1|TRBV4-1
CASSQEGQGEYNEQFF
>TRBJ2-7|TRBV9
CASSVQGAPYEQYF
>TRBJ1-2|TRBV6-5
CASSSTGYTF
>TRBJ2-5|TRBV28
CASSLGGGWTKETQYF
>TRBJ1-1|TRBV28
CASRPEGAGTEAFF
>TRBJ2-5|TRBV30
CAWSGDAGLAHGTQYF
>TRBJ2-1|TRBV11-2
CASSLDLGGREFF
>TRBJ2-7|TRBV30
CAWTQQSVLYEQYF
>TRBJ1-3|TRBV7-6
CASSPQSGHSTGNTIYF
>TRBJ1-1|TRBV14
CASRPVKGWTEAFF
>TRBJ1-5|TRBV19
CASSGAGGGQPQHF
>TRBJ2-1|TRBV29-1
CSVEGGKGLGENEQFF
>TRBJ1-5|TRBV19
CASSIAGQGYQPQHF
>TRBJ2-5|TRBV10-3
CAISGTGTGDQETQYF
>TRBJ2-1|TRBV24-1
CATSDRGQGSKQFF
>TRBJ1-5|TRBV6-5
CASSGTGGNQPQHF
>TRBJ2-3|TRBV10-3
CAISESSGSDTQYF
>TRBJ2-1|TRBV28
CASIIGGTSGRDEQFF
>TRBJ2-2|TRBV28
CASSLGRRNTGELFF
>TRBJ2-3|TRBV9
CASSVSPNRGTDTQYF
>TRBJ2-7|TRBV7-8
CASSLRVGLASEQYF
>TRBJ2-5|TRBV4-1
CASSQEAGGRETQYF
>TRBJ1-2|TRBV25-1
CASWAGGGYTF
>TRBJ2-5|TRBV29-1
CSGLQETQYF
>TRBJ2-1|TRBV29-1
CSVPERDFSYNEQFF
>TRBJ1-1|TRBV11-2
CASSLVGGARNTEAFF
>TRBJ1-5|TRBV19
CATDRGGNQPQHF
>TRBJ1-6|TRBV28
CASRRDRGNSPLHF
>TRBJ1-1|TRBV27
CASSLLGQTNTEAFF
>TRBJ1-4|TRBV28
CASSLTIATNEKLFF
>TRBJ2-7|TRBV14
CASSLPGPGSSGRGSYEQYF
>TRBJ1-2|TRBV23-1
CASSKLGVEENGYTF
>TRBJ2-1|TRBV27
CASSSQKTVPYNEQFF
>TRBJ2-5|TRBV30
CAWSAFRGAETQYF
>TRBJ2-1|TRBV11-2
CASSPPGLEFDEQFF
>TRBJ2-2|TRBV19
CASSMGQGFGELFF
>TRBJ1-2|TRBV6-1
CASSETPGFGYTF
>TRBJ2-2|TRBV7-3
CASSSRTGGTGELFF
>TRBJ1-2|TRBV30
CARGRVIVSSGYTF
>TRBJ1-2|TRBV9
CASSVAGTDYGYTF
>TRBJ1-1|TRBV6-5
CASSSAAGGTEAFF
>TRBJ2-7|TRBV28
CASSSPRVINEQYF
>TRBJ2-1|TRBV2
CASSEGTFRYEQFF